This T cell receptor (beta chain) was sequenced for a study of T cell responses to AZD1222 COVID-19 vaccine. With respect to this clone: What it binds is unknown.

Notes on the study in general: Vaccine-related CD4 TCRs covered spike, predominating at 160-218 and 743-854. It should be noted that donors were predominantly white British and more often female, and clonal diversity was possibly underestimated.

The junction had 26 bases not matched to a gene; V was cut back by 4 bases and J by 5 bases. This CDR3 region has 21 residues. Method: immunoSEQ multiplex PCR; TCRdb's copy keeps in-frame clones and lacks some. This table has around 250,000 clones, approximately 95% appearing once. Material: peripheral blood, obtained on day 0 of AZD1222 vaccination. The clonotype comes from an adult in good health. This sequence joins TRBV23-1 and TRBJ2-7; 10 positions agree with TRBD2. TRBV23-1 has ORF status, its function being uncertain. The CDR3 sequence is CASSPQWRILNASGRDHEQYF. The CDR3 nucleotides are TGCGCCAGCAGTCCCCAGTGGCGCATACTGAACGCGAGCGGGAGGGACCACGAGCAGTACTTC.